This T cell receptor (beta chain) stems from a study of T-cell reconstitution after alpha-beta-depleted transplantation in children. General study results and limits: Reports say that about two months after transplant, the alpha-beta T cells came out of several hundred graft clones that had expanded. Surviving recipient T cells and intrathymic progenitors accounted for some patients' high TCRbeta diversity at day 60.

Unique molecular identifiers featured in how the TCRbeta library was prepared. MiXCR, run by TCRdb on the PCR reads, gives a single entry per CDR3 protein. The sample contains 500,000 to 600,000 distinct CDR3 sequences, 27% of which appear only once. This clonotype occurred a few times. As yet, its antigen is unknown. Germline loops: CDR1 SGHVS, CDR2 FNYEAQ. The CDR3 is 15 amino acids. Trimming removed 1 base from V and 6 bases from J, with 13 bases in between. V is TRBV7-6 and J is TRBJ2-1, with TRBD1 as a possible D gene (5 bases). The clonotype comes from a boy younger than two with Wiskott-Aldrich syndrome, due to receive a stem cell transplant. The source was PBMCs, collected before TCRalphabeta/CD19-depleted stem cell transplant. This chain's CDR3 is CASSLVGARGNEQFF. The CDR3 DNA reads as TGTGCCAGCAGCTTAGTAGGGGCCCGAGGCAATGAGCAGTTCTTC.